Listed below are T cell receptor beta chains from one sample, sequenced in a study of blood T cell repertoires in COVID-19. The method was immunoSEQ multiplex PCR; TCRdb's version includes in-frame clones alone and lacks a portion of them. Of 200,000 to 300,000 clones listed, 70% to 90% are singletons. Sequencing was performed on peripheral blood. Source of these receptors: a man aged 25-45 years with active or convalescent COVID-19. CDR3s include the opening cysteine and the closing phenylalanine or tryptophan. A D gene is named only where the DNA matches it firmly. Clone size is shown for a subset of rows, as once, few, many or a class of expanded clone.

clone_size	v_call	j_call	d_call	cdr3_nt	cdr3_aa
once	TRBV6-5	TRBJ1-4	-	TGTGCCAGCACCGAAAGGGGGTTGAACGAAAAACTGTTTTTT	CASTERGLNEKLFF
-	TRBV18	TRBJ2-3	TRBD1	TGTGCCAGCTCACCAAGACAGGGAGTGGGCACAGATACGCAGTATTTT	CASSPRQGVGTDTQYF
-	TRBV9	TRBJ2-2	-	TGTGCCAGCAGCGTAGGGGCAGATTACACCGGGGAGCTGTTTTTT	CASSVGADYTGELFF
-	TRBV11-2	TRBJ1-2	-	TGTGCCAGCAGTCATATCAGGGACTATGGCTACACCTTC	CASSHIRDYGYTF
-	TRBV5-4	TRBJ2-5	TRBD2	TGTGCCAGCACCATAGCGGGGGGACGCCAAGAGACCCAGTACTTC	CASTIAGGRQETQYF
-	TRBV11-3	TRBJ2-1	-	TGTGCCAGCAGGGACAGAACCTCCCATGAGCAGTTCTTC	CASRDRTSHEQFF
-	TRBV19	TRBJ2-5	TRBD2	TGTGCCAGTAGTATAGTTAGCGGGGGGGCCTGGGTGGAGACCCAGTACTTC	CASSIVSGGAWVETQYF
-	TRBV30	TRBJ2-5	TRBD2	TGTGCCTCGGATGGGACTAGCGGCCAAGAGACCCAGTACTTC	CASDGTSGQETQYF
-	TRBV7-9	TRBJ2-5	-	TGTGCCAGCAGCCAAATGCGTAGCGGCCAAGAGACCCAGTACTTC	CASSQMRSGQETQYF
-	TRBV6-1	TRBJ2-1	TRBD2	TGTGCCAGCAGTGAGCGGCTAGCGGTCCACAATGAGCAGTTCTTC	CASSERLAVHNEQFF
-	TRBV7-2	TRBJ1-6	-	TGTGCCAGCAGCTTAGTCTCCCAGGGTAATTCACCCCTCCACTTT	CASSLVSQGNSPLHF
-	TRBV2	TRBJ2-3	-	TGTGCCAGACAGACAGGACCCAATCGTACGCAGTATTTT	CARQTGPNRTQYF
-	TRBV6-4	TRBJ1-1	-	TGTGCCAGCAGTGACGGAGGGGCTGGCACTGAAGCTTTCTTT	CASSDGGAGTEAFF
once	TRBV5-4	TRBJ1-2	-	TGTGCCAGCAGCTTGGAGACAGGCCCCTCTGGCTATGGCTACACCTTC	CASSLETGPSGYGYTF
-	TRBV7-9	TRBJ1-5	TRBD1	TGTGCCAGCAGCCACCCGGGACAGGGGCAGCCCCAGCATTTT	CASSHPGQGQPQHF
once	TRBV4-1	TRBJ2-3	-	TGCGCCAGCAGCCTCGGACGACAGCTTAGCACAGATACGCAGTATTTT	CASSLGRQLSTDTQYF
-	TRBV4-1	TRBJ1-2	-	TGCGCCAGCAGCCAAGCCCCTGCCAGGCCGCAAAGGTATGGCTACACCTTC	CASSQAPARPQRYGYTF
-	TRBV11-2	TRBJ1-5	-	TGTGCCAGCAGTATAGACAGCCTCAATCAGCCCCAGCATTTT	CASSIDSLNQPQHF
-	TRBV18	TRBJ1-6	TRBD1	TGTGCCAGCTCACGACAGGGATCCTATAATTCACCCCTCCACTTT	CASSRQGSYNSPLHF
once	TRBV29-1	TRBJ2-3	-	TGCAGCGTTGACCCTGGAGCGATCAATACGCAGTATTTT	CSVDPGAINTQYF
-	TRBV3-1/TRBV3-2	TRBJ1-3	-	TGTGCCAGCGGGAGAACCGACTCTGGAAACACCATATATTTT	CASGRTDSGNTIYF
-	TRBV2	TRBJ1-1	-	TGTGCCAGCAGTGAAGCGACCGGCCACAGGGAGTGGACTGAAGCTTTCTTT	CASSEATGHREWTEAFF
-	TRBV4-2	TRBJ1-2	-	TGTGCCAGCAGCCAACCCGACAGCACAAGGTATGGCTACACCTTC	CASSQPDSTRYGYTF
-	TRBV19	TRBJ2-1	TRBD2	TGTGCCAGTAGTATTAAGCGGGGGCTTTACAATGAGCAGTTCTTC	CASSIKRGLYNEQFF
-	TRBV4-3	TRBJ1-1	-	TGCGCCAGCAGCCCGGTTATAGAGAGGAACACTGAAGCTTTCTTT	CASSPVIERNTEAFF
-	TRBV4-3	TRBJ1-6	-	TGCGCCAGCAGCCAACTAACAGGGACGAGCTCACCCCTCCACTTT	CASSQLTGTSSPLHF
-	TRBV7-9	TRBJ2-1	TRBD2	TGTGCCAGCAGCTTTGGGCTAGCGGGGGGGTACAATGAGCAGTTCTTC	CASSFGLAGGYNEQFF
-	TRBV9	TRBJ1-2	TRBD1	TGTGCCAGCAGCGCGACAGGGTCGGGCTACACCTTC	CASSATGSGYTF
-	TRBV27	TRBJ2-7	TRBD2	TGTGCCAGCAGTTTATGGCGGGGGGGCCCCTACGAGCAGTACTTC	CASSLWRGGPYEQYF
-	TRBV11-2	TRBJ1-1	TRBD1	TGTGCCAGCAGCTTAGATTCAGGGGGCTACACTGAAGCTTTCTTT	CASSLDSGGYTEAFF
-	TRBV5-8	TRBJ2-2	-	TGTGCCAGCAGTTTAGCGGAACCCACCACCGGGGAGCTGTTTTTT	CASSLAEPTTGELFF
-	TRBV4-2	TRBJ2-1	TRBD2	TGTGCCAGCAGCCAACGACGGGGGGGCGGCCACAATGAGCAGTTCTTC	CASSQRRGGGHNEQFF
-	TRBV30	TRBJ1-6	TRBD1	TGTGCCTGGAGTTCTCTCCGAACACAGGGGTTTGGTGTGAATTCACCCCTCCACTTT	CAWSSLRTQGFGVNSPLHF
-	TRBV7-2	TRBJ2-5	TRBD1	TGTGCCAGCAGCTCACAGGGGGCGTTGAGTCGAGAGACCCAGTACTTC	CASSSQGALSRETQYF
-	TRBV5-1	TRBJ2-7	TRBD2	TGCGCCAGCAGCGAAAGGATGGGGACTAGCTACGAGCAGTACTTC	CASSERMGTSYEQYF
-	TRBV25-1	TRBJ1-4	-	TGTGCCAGCAGTGAATATGGGGGGGCGTCAGAAAAACTGTTTTTT	CASSEYGGASEKLFF
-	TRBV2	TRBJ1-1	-	TGTGCCAGCAGCCCCTGGGGGGTAGGAGACACTGAAGCTTTCTTT	CASSPWGVGDTEAFF
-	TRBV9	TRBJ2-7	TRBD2	TGTGCCAGCAGCCCCTGGGAGGAGCGGGGGGGCTACGAGCAGTACTTC	CASSPWEERGGYEQYF
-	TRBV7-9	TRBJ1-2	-	TGTGCCAGCAGCGGTCCGGGGAACGGCTACACCTTC	CASSGPGNGYTF
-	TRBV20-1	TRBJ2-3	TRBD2	TGCAGTGCTAGTACTAGCGGGAGCACAGATACGCAGTATTTT	CSASTSGSTDTQYF
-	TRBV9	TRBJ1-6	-	TGTGCCAGCAGCCTCGACACTTATAATTCACCCCTCCACTTT	CASSLDTYNSPLHF
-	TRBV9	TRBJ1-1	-	TGTGCCAGCAGCCCTTACGGCCGGACGGGAACAAACACTGAAGCTTTCTTT	CASSPYGRTGTNTEAFF
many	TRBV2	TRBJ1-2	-	TGTGCCAGCGCCAGGGAGGGGAACTATGGCTACACCTTC	CASAREGNYGYTF
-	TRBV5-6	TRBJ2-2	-	TGTGCCAGCAGCTTTTCATTCGGTTCGGGAAACACCGGGGAGCTGTTTTTT	CASSFSFGSGNTGELFF
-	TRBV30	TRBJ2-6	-	TGTGCCTGGAGTACTTGGTCTGGGGCCAACGTCCTGACTTTC	CAWSTWSGANVLTF
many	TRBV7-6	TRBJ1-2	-	TGTGCCAGCAGCCCCGGGACTGCAGCGGATGGCTACACCTTC	CASSPGTAADGYTF
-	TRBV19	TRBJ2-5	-	TGTGCCAGTAGTATAGATCTTCGCCCGGCCGCCGGCCGAGGGACCCAGTACTTC	CASSIDLRPAAGRGTQYF
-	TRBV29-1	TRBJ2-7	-	TGCAGCGCCTCACAGGAGTCCTACGAGCAGTACTTC	CSASQESYEQYF
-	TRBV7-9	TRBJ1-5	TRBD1	TGTGCCAGCAGCTTCACGACAGGGGTTAGCAATCAGCCCCAGCATTTT	CASSFTTGVSNQPQHF
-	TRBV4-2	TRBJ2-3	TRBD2	TGTGCCAGCAGCCAAGATGGGACTAGCGGGGGGCGGGATACGCAGTATTTT	CASSQDGTSGGRDTQYF
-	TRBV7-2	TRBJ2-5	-	TGTGCCAGCAGCTTAGATGCGCGAAAGACCCAGTACTTC	CASSLDARKTQYF
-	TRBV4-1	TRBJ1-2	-	TGCGCCAGCAGCCAAGATCAAACCTGGGCGGGGGGCTACACCTTC	CASSQDQTWAGGYTF
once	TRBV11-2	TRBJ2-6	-	TGTGCCAGCAGCTTATATCCGGCTGGGGCCAACGTCCTGACTTTC	CASSLYPAGANVLTF
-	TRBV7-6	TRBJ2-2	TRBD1	TGTGCCAGCAGCGCCACAGGGGCCGGGGAGCTGTTTTTT	CASSATGAGELFF
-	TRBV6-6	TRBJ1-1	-	TGTGCCAGCAGTCCGGGAGTGACTGTTGAAGCTTTCTTT	CASSPGVTVEAFF
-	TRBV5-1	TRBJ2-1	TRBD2	TGCGCCAGCAGCTTGGGGACTAGCGCTTTGAATGAGCAGTTCTTC	CASSLGTSALNEQFF
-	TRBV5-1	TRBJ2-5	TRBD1	TGCGCCAGCAGCGGGCCCGGGACAGGGGGAGAGACCCAGTACTTC	CASSGPGTGGETQYF